These 13 T cell receptor beta chains were all obtained from the same sample, sequenced in a study of blood T cells in healthy people across ages (dated by TCRdb to between 2014 and 2017). The library was obtained by 5' RACE. The run used an Illumina HiSeq 2500. A second about 6 to 11 cycle PCR used a sample-barcoded 5' primer and a J-beta primer mix. TCRdb trimmed public reads at Q25 via fastp, called clones via MiXCR and kept in-frame beta chains. Entries are consolidated by CDR3 protein sequence, retaining the most common genes and DNA. Present in this sample are 1.5 million to 1.8 million distinct CDR3 sequences, approximately 43% of which were seen just once. The ten top clones hold about 3.8% of the sample. The sample taken for sequencing was blood. These receptors all come from a woman younger than 35 in good health.

This rearrangement joins TRBV5-1 to TRBJ2-5; D perhaps matches TRBD2 (6 bases). Trimming cost V 1 base and J 11 bases, with 15 bases left between them. The CDR3 covers 13 residues. CDR1 and CDR2 from the germline V gene are SGHRS and YFSETQ. CDR3 DNA: TGCGCCAGCAGCTTGCGGGAGAACAATGAGCAGTACTTC. Its translation: CASSLRENNEQYF.

Many counts were recorded for this clonotype. V gene TRBV14 combines with J gene TRBJ2-7; D is unresolved. The CDR3 consists of 13 residues. Trimming took 6 bases from V and 0 from J, leaving 9 bases between them. The germline V gene has CDR1 SGHDN and CDR2 FVKESK. This CDR3 reads CASSLISSYEQYF. The CDR3 nucleotides read TGTGCCAGCAGTCTTATTAGCTCCTACGAGCAGTACTTC.

The V and J genes are TRBV5-4 and TRBJ2-3, with D unclear. This CDR3 comprises 13 residues. The germline gives CDR1 SGHNT, CDR2 YYREEE (reference sequence). V lost 2 bases to trimming and J lost 10 bases, with 14 bases between them. The CDR3 spells CASSFVGSGAQYF. In nucleotides, the CDR3 is TGTGCCAGCAGCTTTGTCGGGTCTGGCGCGCAGTATTTT.

The gene calls are TRBV10-2 and TRBJ2-3, with 11 bases fitting TRBD2. Trimming took 5 bases from V and 0 from J; bases not matched to a gene: 7. Germline CDR1 WSHSY, CDR2 SAAADI. The CDR3 spans 17 residues. The chain's CDR3 is CASSLLAGAQSTDTQYF. The CDR3 coding sequence is TGCGCCAGCAGTCTACTAGCGGGGGCCCAAAGCACAGATACGCAGTATTTT.

This clonotype was counted many times. The V gene is TRBV20-1, the J gene TRBJ2-1; perhaps D is TRBD1 or TRBD2 (5 bases each). In germline, CDR1 is DFQATT, CDR2 SNEGSKA (reference sequence). The ends were cut back, 6 bases at V and 0 bases at J, with 15 bases in the middle. The CDR3 is 15 residues long. CDR3 sequence: CSAYGTDFSYNEQFF. CDR3 sequence (DNA): TGCAGTGCCTACGGGACGGATTTCTCCTACAATGAGCAGTTCTTC.

The V gene is TRBV9, the J gene TRBJ2-5; no clear D. This CDR3 region has 13 residues. Between the trimmed V and J ends, which lost 3 bases and 4 bases, there was a span of 10 bases. Germline loops: CDR1 SGDLS, CDR2 YYNGEE. CDR3 residues: CASSADTGETQYF. In nucleotides, the CDR3 is TGTGCCAGCAGCGCAGACACTGGAGAGACCCAGTACTTC.

The J gene is TRBJ1-2, the V gene TRBV29-1, with D tentatively TRBD1 (5 bases). The CDR3 spans 12 residues. Trimming left V 3 bases short and J 3 bases short, with 8 bases between. CDR1 and CDR2 from the germline V gene are SQVTM and ANQGSEA. The CDR3 region is CSVEGRDYGYTF. As DNA, the CDR3 is TGCAGCGTTGAGGGCAGGGACTATGGCTACACCTTC.

The V and J genes are TRBV28 and TRBJ1-4; possible D gene TRBD1, 6 bases. Between the trimmed V and J ends, which lost 2 bases and 6 bases, there was a span of 13 bases. The germline CDR1 and CDR2 sequences are MDHEN and SYDVKM. The CDR3 consists of 15 residues. The CDR3 coding sequence is TGTGCCAGCAGTTTAACAGGGCAGGGTGATGAAAAACTGTTTTTT. This sequence encodes CASSLTGQGDEKLFF.

This clonotype came up many times. This sequence joins TRBV7-2 and TRBJ2-3, with unresolved D. V gave up 5 bases and J gave up 1 base, with 10 bases separating them. CDR1 and CDR2 from the germline V gene are SGHTA and FQGNSA. This CDR3 comprises 14 residues. This CDR3 is CASSPRWGTDTQYF. In DNA, the CDR3 is TGTGCCAGCAGCCCCCGGTGGGGCACAGATACGCAGTATTTT.

This clonotype was seen just once. The CDR3 DNA reads as TGTGCCAGCAGGCTAACAACAGGGTTCAATGAGCAGTACTTC. The encoded protein is CASRLTTGFNEQYF. The chain joins TRBV6-2 or TRBV6-3 to TRBJ2-1; a weak D match, TRBD1 (6 bases). The end of the DNA is better explained by TRBJ2-7, so the J call may be wrong. Germline V CDR1 and CDR2: MNHEY, SVGEGT. This CDR3 is 14 amino acids long.

This clonotype has only a few counts. The chain combines TRBV10-3 with TRBJ1-1, with 10 bases fitting TRBD1. CDR3 length: 14 residues. The germline V gene encodes CDR1 ENHRY and CDR2 SYGVKD. J gave up 6 bases and V 6 bases, and 7 bases lay outside the gene matches. For the CDR3, the DNA is TGTGCCATCAGGGCGAGGGGACAGGGGTCTGAAGCTTTCTTT. It specifies CAIRARGQGSEAFF.

The sample holds one count of this clonotype. The CDR3 sequence is CASSLATMGNEQFF. The CDR3 DNA sequence: TGCGCCAGCAGCTTGGCGACTATGGGCAATGAGCAGTTCTTC. V gene TRBV5-1 combines with J gene TRBJ2-1; a weak D match, TRBD2 (5 bases). This CDR3 contains 14 residues. CDR1 and CDR2 (germline): SGHRS, YFSETQ. V lost 0 bases, J lost 6 bases, and 10 bases lay in between. Together with reference TRBV5-1 and TRBJ2-1, the CDR3 gives the full variable domain: KAGVTQTPRYLIKTRGQQVTLSCSPISGHRSVSWYQQTPGQGLQFLFEYFSETQRNKGNFPGRFSGRQFSNSRSEMNVSTLELGDSALYLCASSLATMGNEQFFGPGTRLTVL.

This chain connects TRBV4-3 to TRBJ2-7; D is unclear. Trimming removed 0 bases at V and 2 bases at J, with 11 bases between. CDR3 length equals 15 residues. The germline CDR1 and CDR2 sequences are LGHNA and YSLEER. The CDR3 sequence: CASSQDRRVTYEQYF. The CDR3 nucleotides read TGCGCCAGCAGCCAAGATAGGCGAGTTACCTACGAGCAGTACTTC.